The 3 T cell receptor beta chains below were found in one sample sequenced in a study of cytomegalovirus exposure and HLA in healthy donors. The primer mix had 60 Vbeta and 13 Jbeta primers. The data were produced by immunoSEQ multiplex PCR, yet TCRdb's version contains in-frame clones alone and is incomplete. The sample carries about 250,000 clones, 72% recorded once. The specimen was PBMCs. These TCRs come from a female donor in good health and CMV-seronegative.

J is TRBJ2-5 and V is TRBV4-1; 10 bases agree with TRBD1. With V trimmed by 4 bases and J by 3 bases, 5 bases remained unmatched. CDR3 size: 15 residues. Germline V gene data show CDR1 as MGHRA and CDR2 as YSYEKL. CDR3 nucleotides: TGCGCCAGCAGCCGACAGGGGGCCGTGGAAGAGACCCAGTACTTC. Translating gives CASSRQGAVEETQYF.

The sample holds a few counts of this clone. CDR3 coding DNA: TGTGCCACCGCCCCCTGGAAGGGCGGAGGTGAGCAGTACTTC. Residues: CATAPWKGGGEQYF. This chain uses TRBV15 with TRBJ2-5; D is perhaps TRBD2 (5 bases). Germline V gives CDR1 LNHNV, CDR2 YYDKDF (reference sequence). V lost 8 bases to trimming and J lost 11 bases, with 24 bases between them. The CDR3 sequence is 14 residues long.

The V and J genes are TRBV30 and TRBJ2-1, with D uncertain. V shed 1 base and J shed 12 bases, with 13 bases lying between them. CDR3 length equals 12 residues. Germline-derived CDR1 and CDR2 are GTSNPN and SVGIG (reference sequence). The CDR3 here is CAWSAKAEWQFF. The CDR3 DNA reads TGTGCCTGGAGTGCTAAGGCGGAATGGCAGTTCTTC.